The rows below give T cell receptor beta chains drawn from one sample of a study of identical twins. Using its own MiXCR run on the 5' RACE reads, TCRdb lists one record per CDR3 protein. The table shows about 340,000 distinct CDR3 sequences, with 7% to 9.5% occurring only once. What was sequenced was naive T cells sorted from blood. Receptor source: a woman in her fifties or sixties in good health. Both conserved end residues are part of each CDR3. Each record gives: clone size, CDR3 length, J gene, V gene, D gene, CDR3 DNA, CDR3 protein. D genes are given only for firm matches. Size is omitted from some rows. Given values are once, few, many or a class for expanded clones.

>few|14|TRBJ2-4|TRBV20-1|TRBD1
TGCAGTGCTAGTCGGGACAGGGATCGGAACATTCAGTACTTC
CSASRDRDRNIQYF
>many|16|TRBJ2-1|TRBV7-8|.
TGTGCCAGCAGCTTAAACGGGAGAGCTAACTACAATGAGCAGTTCTTC
CASSLNGRANYNEQFF
>many|14|TRBJ1-5|TRBV2|TRBD1
TGTGCCAGCACCCTTAAGCAGGGGGCTCAGCCCCAGCATTTT
CASTLKQGAQPQHF
>many|13|TRBJ2-7|TRBV29-1|.
TGCAGCGTTGAAGGGTCGGGGAACTACGAGCAGTACTTC
CSVEGSGNYEQYF
>.|15|TRBJ1-5|TRBV12-5|TRBD1
TGTGCTAGTGGCTCGAGGGGACAGGGAACGGAGCCCCAGCATTTT
CASGSRGQGTEPQHF
>.|12|TRBJ2-2|TRBV20-1|.
TGCAGTGCTAGATGGGGGACCGGGGAGCTGTTTTTT
CSARWGTGELFF
>once|13|TRBJ1-2|TRBV20-1|.
TGCAGTGCTAGAGATCCGGGCCAGGCTGGCTACACCTTC
CSARDPGQAGYTF
>few|15|TRBJ2-7|TRBV5-1|TRBD2
TGCGCCAGCAGCAGGGACGGGACTAGCGCCTACGAGCAGTACTTC
CASSRDGTSAYEQYF
>many|12|TRBJ2-1|TRBV2|.
TGTGCCAGCAGTGAACAAGCTAGGGGGCAGTTCTTC
CASSEQARGQFF
>few|13|TRBJ2-1|TRBV2|.
TGTGCCAGCAGTTTGGGGCGGCTCAATGAGCAGTTCTTC
CASSLGRLNEQFF
>many|14|TRBJ2-1|TRBV12-3/TRBV12-4|.
TGTGCCAGCAGTCCCCTGGGCGGATTCAATGAGCAGTTCTTC
CASSPLGGFNEQFF
>.|13|TRBJ1-1|TRBV7-2|.
TGTGCCAGCAGCAGGGAACTGAACACTGAAGCTTTCTTT
CASSRELNTEAFF
>.|15|TRBJ2-1|TRBV7-6|TRBD2
TGTGCCAGCAGCTTAGCGCAAGGGACTAGTAATGAGCAGTTCTTC
CASSLAQGTSNEQFF
>.|13|TRBJ1-2|TRBV7-9|.
TGTGCCAGCACCCCGAATGGGGTTTGGGGCTACACCTTC
CASTPNGVWGYTF
>few|13|TRBJ1-1|TRBV30|TRBD1
TGTGCCTGGAGCAGAGACCGGGACAGTGAAGCTTTCTTT
CAWSRDRDSEAFF
>.|17|TRBJ2-1|TRBV11-3|.
TGTGCCAGCAGCTTAGGCCCGGGATCAAATCCCTACAATGAGCAGTTCTTC
CASSLGPGSNPYNEQFF
>few|13|TRBJ2-7|TRBV29-1|.
TGCAGCGTGGCGTCGGCTAGCTCCTACGAGCAGTACTTC
CSVASASSYEQYF
>few|17|TRBJ2-3|TRBV28|TRBD2
TGTGCCAGCAGGCCTAAGCGGGGGGGAATAAGGACAGATACGCAGTATTTT
CASRPKRGGIRTDTQYF
>.|17|TRBJ2-3|TRBV6-4|TRBD2
TGTGCCAGCAGTGACTCAACTAGCGGGACTAGCACAGATACGCAGTATTTT
CASSDSTSGTSTDTQYF
>many|14|TRBJ2-5|TRBV15|TRBD2
TGTGCCACCAGCAGAGCTAGCGGTCTAGAGACCCAGTACTTC
CATSRASGLETQYF
>many|15|TRBJ2-3|TRBV5-1|TRBD2
TGCGCCAGCAGCTTGGAGGCGGGAGGGACAGATACGCAGTATTTT
CASSLEAGGTDTQYF
>many|14|TRBJ1-1|TRBV2|.
TGTGCCAGCAGTCCGGGGCCCATGAACACTGAAGCTTTCTTT
CASSPGPMNTEAFF
>.|16|TRBJ1-5|TRBV7-8|.
TGTGCCAGCAGCGGGGGGATCGGCAGGAGCAATCAGCCCCAGCATTTT
CASSGGIGRSNQPQHF
>few|16|TRBJ2-5|TRBV11-2|TRBD2
TGTGCCAGCAGCTTAAATAGCGGGAGAGGAGGGGAGACCCAGTACTTC
CASSLNSGRGGETQYF
>many|14|TRBJ2-1|TRBV30|.
TGTGCCTCCGAGAGAGCTGACCAAGGCGATGAGCAGTTCTTC
CASERADQGDEQFF
>.|15|TRBJ2-1|TRBV29-1|.
TGCAGCGTTTTGAACCGGACCCCTTCCTACAATGAGCAGTTCTTC
CSVLNRTPSYNEQFF
>.|16|TRBJ2-2|TRBV27|.
TGTGCCAGCAGTTTTTGGGCCTTGACGGACACCGGGGAGCTGTTTTTT
CASSFWALTDTGELFF
>.|16|TRBJ2-2|TRBV6-1|.
TGTGCCAGCAGTGGTTCGGGAACCCTTTCGATCGGGGAGCTGTTTTTT
CASSGSGTLSIGELFF
>.|15|TRBJ2-1|TRBV2|.
TGTGCCAGCAGTGAAGCTGTTCTATCCTACAATGAGCAGTTCTTC
CASSEAVLSYNEQFF
>.|15|TRBJ1-6|TRBV7-6|TRBD1
TGTGCCAGCAGCCGCGGACAGGGGAAAAATTCACCCCTCCACTTT
CASSRGQGKNSPLHF
>.|15|TRBJ2-1|TRBV5-1|TRBD2
TGCGCCACCCCTTTTGTGGCGGGAGGCCCCCATGAGCAGTTCTTC
CATPFVAGGPHEQFF
>few|14|TRBJ2-7|TRBV7-8|.
TGTGCCAGCAGCTTAGAGAGATACTCCTACGAGCAGTACTTC
CASSLERYSYEQYF
>many|13|TRBJ2-1|TRBV7-8|.
TGTGCCAGCAGCCTGTTACAGGGCTATGAGCAGTTCTTC
CASSLLQGYEQFF
>.|13|TRBJ2-3|TRBV7-8|.
TGTGCCAGCAGCCCAAGATGGTCAGATACGCAGTATTTT
CASSPRWSDTQYF
>few|16|TRBJ2-7|TRBV6-2/TRBV6-3|.
TGTGCCAGCAGTTACTCGACCCAGGGCGCCGCCTACGAGCAGTACTTC
CASSYSTQGAAYEQYF
>.|13|TRBJ1-2|TRBV5-1|.
TGCGCCAGCAGCTTGGACAGCCAGGGCATCTACACCTTC
CASSLDSQGIYTF
>.|16|TRBJ1-2|TRBV7-9|TRBD1
TGTGCCAGCAGCTTAGAAAGCGGGACAGGGCCCTATGGCTACACCTTC
CASSLESGTGPYGYTF
>few|14|TRBJ2-1|TRBV10-2|.
TGCGCCAGCAGTGAAACGGGCCTGAGTGGTGAGCAGTTCTTC
CASSETGLSGEQFF
>.|16|TRBJ2-7|TRBV5-4|TRBD2
TGTGCCAGCAGCCCCGTATCGGGAGGCCTCCTATACGACCAGTACTTC
CASSPVSGGLLYDQYF
>.|13|TRBJ1-2|TRBV12-3/TRBV12-4|TRBD1
TGTGCCAGCAGTGCAGGGGGTGTGTATGGCTACACCTTC
CASSAGGVYGYTF
>few|15|TRBJ2-1|TRBV27|.
TGTGCCAGCAGTTTTCAGAGCTACCGAGGCTATGAGCAGTTCTTC
CASSFQSYRGYEQFF
>few|15|TRBJ2-7|TRBV7-2|TRBD1
TGTGCCAGCAGCTTAGCGAACAGACAGGGATACGAGCAGTACTTC
CASSLANRQGYEQYF
>few|15|TRBJ2-2|TRBV6-5|.
TGTGCCAGCAACGTAGAGAGGGGTGACACCGGGGAGCTGTTTTTT
CASNVERGDTGELFF
>few|13|TRBJ2-5|TRBV30|TRBD1
TGTGCCTGGAGCAGGGGGAATGCAGAGACCCAGTACTTC
CAWSRGNAETQYF
>few|14|TRBJ2-4|TRBV2|.
TGTGCCAGCAGTGAGGTGGTTCCTGTAGACATTCAGTACTTC
CASSEVVPVDIQYF
>few|15|TRBJ2-3|TRBV20-1|.
TGCAGTGCCGTCGGTAACCTAGCAGGGACAGATACGCAGTATTTT
CSAVGNLAGTDTQYF
>.|15|TRBJ2-7|TRBV7-6|.
TGTGCCAGCAGCCCGGAGGGGAACGCTCTACACGAGCAGTACTTC
CASSPEGNALHEQYF
>.|14|TRBJ1-3|TRBV10-3|.
TGTGCCATCAGTGACCGCGGTACGGTAAACACCATATATTTT
CAISDRGTVNTIYF
>few|14|TRBJ2-3|TRBV20-1|.
TGCAGTGCTAGCGTAGCACGAAGCACAGATACGCAGTATTTT
CSASVARSTDTQYF
>many|15|TRBJ1-6|TRBV20-1|TRBD1
TGCAGTGCTCCTAGGGCACAGGGGGCGGGTTCACCCCTCCACTTT
CSAPRAQGAGSPLHF
>few|15|TRBJ2-3|TRBV2|.
TGTGCCAGCAGACAGACAGATCTAAGCACAGATACGCAGTATTTT
CASRQTDLSTDTQYF
>few|15|TRBJ2-6|TRBV5-1|.
TGCGCCAGCAGCTTGTTATCAACTGGGGCCAACGTCCTGACTTTC
CASSLLSTGANVLTF
>.|17|TRBJ2-2|TRBV4-1|TRBD1
TGCGCCAGCAGCCCTGAGGGCGACAGGGGGTGGACCGGGGAGCTGTTTTTT
CASSPEGDRGWTGELFF
>many|13|TRBJ2-3|TRBV29-1|TRBD2
TGCAGCGTTGGTGCTAGCGGGATAGATACGCAGTATTTT
CSVGASGIDTQYF
>few|15|TRBJ2-7|TRBV20-1|.
TGCAGTGCTAGAGATGGCGGGGCGGTTTCCTACGAGCAGTACTTC
CSARDGGAVSYEQYF
>.|12|TRBJ1-2|TRBV5-1|.
TGCGCCAGCAGCAAGGAGGTCTATGGCTACACCTTC
CASSKEVYGYTF
>many|15|TRBJ2-2|TRBV3-1|.
TGTGCCAGCAGCCATGGCCGTGGCCTCACCGGGGAGCTGTTTTTT
CASSHGRGLTGELFF